This T cell receptor beta chain appears in the sequencing data of a study of memory B cells and T cells in multiple sclerosis. Stimulus-free culture yielded autoproliferating CFSE-dim and non-proliferating CFSE-high T cells, each sequenced separately. Cultures began with approximately 4.5x10^7 CFSE-labeled PBMCs, unstimulated for 7 days, with replicate wells pooled. Concerning this clone itself: What it binds is unknown.

Germline values: CDR1 SGHTA, CDR2 FQGNSA. V was cut by 5 bases and J by 7 bases, with 8 bases left in between. The CDR3 is 12 residues long. The assay was immunoSEQ multiplex PCR, and TCRdb's table has in-frame clones only and misses some. The table has over 35,000 clones, 82% seen once. The rearrangement links TRBV7-2 to TRBJ2-2; D is undetermined. The sample comprised PBMCs from blood kept in culture. The sequence was collected from a human donor with multiple sclerosis. The CDR3 DNA reads TGTGCCAGCAGCCCTATCGGCGGGGAGCTGTTTTTT. It yields the protein CASSPIGGELFF.